This T cell receptor beta chain stems from a study of blood T cells in healthy people across ages. Germline CDR1 and CDR2: ENHRY and SYGVKD. This CDR3 has 14 amino acids. The germline V and J ends were trimmed by 5 bases and 5 bases, with 15 bases remaining between them. Then a second PCR, running roughly 7 to 11 cycles, was carried out with a sample-barcoded 5' primer and a J-beta primer mix. TCRdb redid the calling of the 5' RACE reads with MiXCR, one entry per CDR3 protein. The sample lists some 900,000 distinct CDR3 sequences, about 48% occurring once. The receptor was isolated from a man in his thirties or forties in good health. The J gene is TRBJ2-5, the V gene TRBV10-3; D perhaps matches TRBD2 (6 bases). The sequencing input was blood. CDR3: CAISTGTGRETQYF. As DNA, the CDR3 is TGTGCCATCAGTACTGGGACTGGCAGGGAGACCCAGTACTTC.